The TCR beta chain under discussion was sequenced for a study of cytomegalovirus exposure and HLA in healthy donors. On the study more broadly: The same platform as the 650 to 700 first-cohort repertoires was used for the 95 to 150 validation repertoires, a later analysis reported. General study points: Subsequent analysis of the approximately 130 validation repertoires found a tendency for first-cohort TCR clusters to co-occur.

CDR3 size: 14 residues. The germline V gene encodes CDR1 MNHEY and CDR2 SVGAGI. V lost 6 bases and J lost 6; bases outside the gene matches: 10. As regards this clone: Its antigen remains unidentified.

The protocol was immunoSEQ multiplex PCR, while the TCRdb copy is restricted to in-frame clones and leaves out a portion. The data show tens of thousands of clones, 94% seen once. The TCR was taken from a woman aged 18-29 years in good health and CMV-seropositive. Sequencing input: PBMCs. J is TRBJ2-5 and V is TRBV6-5; 7 positions agree with TRBD2. The CDR3 DNA reads as TGTGCCAGCAGCCTCGGGGGGTGGCAAAAGACCCAGTACTTC. Translated: CASSLGGWQKTQYF.